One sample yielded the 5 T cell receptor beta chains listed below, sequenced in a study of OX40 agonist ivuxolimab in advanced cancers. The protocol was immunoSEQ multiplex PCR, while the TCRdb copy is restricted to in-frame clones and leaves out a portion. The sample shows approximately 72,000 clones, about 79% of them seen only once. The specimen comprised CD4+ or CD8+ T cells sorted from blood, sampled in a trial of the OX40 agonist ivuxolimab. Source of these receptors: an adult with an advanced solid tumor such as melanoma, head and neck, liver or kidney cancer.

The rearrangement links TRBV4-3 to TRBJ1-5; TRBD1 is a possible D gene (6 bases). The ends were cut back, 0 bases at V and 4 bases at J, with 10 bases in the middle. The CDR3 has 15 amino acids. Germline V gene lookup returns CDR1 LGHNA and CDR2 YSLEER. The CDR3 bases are TGCGCCAGCAGCCAAGAAATTAGGGGGAATCAGCCCCAGCATTTT. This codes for CASSQEIRGNQPQHF.

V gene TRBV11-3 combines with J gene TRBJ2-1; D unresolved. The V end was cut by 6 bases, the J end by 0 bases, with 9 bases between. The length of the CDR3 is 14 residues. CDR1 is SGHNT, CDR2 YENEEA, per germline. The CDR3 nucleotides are TGTGCCAGCAGTCCTGAGAGCTCCTACAATGAGCAGTTCTTC. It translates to CASSPESSYNEQFF.

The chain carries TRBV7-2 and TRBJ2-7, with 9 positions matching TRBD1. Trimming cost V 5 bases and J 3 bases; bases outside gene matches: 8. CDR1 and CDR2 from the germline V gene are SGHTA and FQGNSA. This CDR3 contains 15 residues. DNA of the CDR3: TGTGCCAGCAGCCCCCGGGACAGGGTAGGCTACGAGCAGTACTTC. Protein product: CASSPRDRVGYEQYF.

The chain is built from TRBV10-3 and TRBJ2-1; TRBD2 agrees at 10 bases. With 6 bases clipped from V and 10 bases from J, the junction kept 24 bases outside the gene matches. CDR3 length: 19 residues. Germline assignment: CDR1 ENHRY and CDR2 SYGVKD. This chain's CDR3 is CAISDPSDSGRPGRREQFF. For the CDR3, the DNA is TGTGCCATCAGCGACCCCTCGGATAGCGGGAGGCCGGGGAGACGGGAGCAGTTCTTC.

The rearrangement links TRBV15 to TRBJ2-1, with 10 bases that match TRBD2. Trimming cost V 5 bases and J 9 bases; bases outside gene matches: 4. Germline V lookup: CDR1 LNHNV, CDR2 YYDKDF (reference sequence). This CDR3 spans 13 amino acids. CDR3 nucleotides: TGTGCCACCAGCGGGACTAGCGTGGGTGAGCAGTTCTTC. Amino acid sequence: CATSGTSVGEQFF.